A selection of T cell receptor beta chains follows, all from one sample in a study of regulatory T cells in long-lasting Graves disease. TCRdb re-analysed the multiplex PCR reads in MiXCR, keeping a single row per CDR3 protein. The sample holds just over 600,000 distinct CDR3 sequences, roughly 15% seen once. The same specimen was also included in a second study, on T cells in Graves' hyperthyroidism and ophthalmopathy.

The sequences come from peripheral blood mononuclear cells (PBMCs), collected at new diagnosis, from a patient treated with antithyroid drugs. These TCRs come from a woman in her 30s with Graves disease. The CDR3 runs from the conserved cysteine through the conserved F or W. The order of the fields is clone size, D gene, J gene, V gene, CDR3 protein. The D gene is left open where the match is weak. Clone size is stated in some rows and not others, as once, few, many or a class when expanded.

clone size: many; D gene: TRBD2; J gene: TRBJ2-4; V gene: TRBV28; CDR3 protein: CASIAGGFTKNIQYF
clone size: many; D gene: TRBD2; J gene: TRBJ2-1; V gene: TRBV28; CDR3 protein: CASSLWSSGGNEQFF
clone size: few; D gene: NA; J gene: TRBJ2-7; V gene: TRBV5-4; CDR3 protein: CASSLGHQIYEQYF
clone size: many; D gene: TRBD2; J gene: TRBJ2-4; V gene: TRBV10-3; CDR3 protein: CAISESSGRAHYF
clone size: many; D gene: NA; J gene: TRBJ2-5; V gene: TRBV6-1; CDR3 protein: CASSLGLTEETQYF
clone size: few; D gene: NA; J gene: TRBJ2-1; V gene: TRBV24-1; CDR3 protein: CATSDFGGLYNEQFF
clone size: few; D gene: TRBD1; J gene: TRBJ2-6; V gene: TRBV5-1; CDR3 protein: CASSSRTLTGLLAGANVLTF
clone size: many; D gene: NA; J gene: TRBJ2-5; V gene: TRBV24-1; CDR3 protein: CATSDPNSDTQETQYF
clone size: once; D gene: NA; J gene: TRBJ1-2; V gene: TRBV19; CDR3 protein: CASSTGTSTNYGYTF
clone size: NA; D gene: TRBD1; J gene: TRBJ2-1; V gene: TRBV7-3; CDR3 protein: CASSLTGGMSYNEQFF
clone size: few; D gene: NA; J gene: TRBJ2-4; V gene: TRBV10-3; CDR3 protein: CAIRGAAKNIQYF
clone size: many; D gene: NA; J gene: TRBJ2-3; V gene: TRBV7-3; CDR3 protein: CASSRQGPGGADTQYF
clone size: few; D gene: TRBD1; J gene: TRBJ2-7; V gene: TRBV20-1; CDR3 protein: CSAAGTDIYEQYF
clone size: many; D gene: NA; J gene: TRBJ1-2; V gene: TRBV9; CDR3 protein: CASSVAWTAAYGYTF
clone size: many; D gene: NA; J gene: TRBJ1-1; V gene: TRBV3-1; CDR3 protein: CASSQGNTEAFF
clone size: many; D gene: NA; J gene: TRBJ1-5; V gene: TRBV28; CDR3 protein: CASDGRPNQPQHF
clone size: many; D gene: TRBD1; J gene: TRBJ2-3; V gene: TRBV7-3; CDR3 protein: CASSFPLGQGLTYTQYF
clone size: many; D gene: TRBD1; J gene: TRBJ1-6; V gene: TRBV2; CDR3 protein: CASSLREGGVSPLHF
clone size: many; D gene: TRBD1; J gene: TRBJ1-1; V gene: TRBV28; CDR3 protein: CASTRPGQGAPEAFF
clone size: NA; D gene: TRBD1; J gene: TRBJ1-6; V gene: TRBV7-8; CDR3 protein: CASSSRTGSLSPLHF
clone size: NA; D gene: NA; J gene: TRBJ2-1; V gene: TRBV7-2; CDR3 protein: CAIGGRGGEGQFF
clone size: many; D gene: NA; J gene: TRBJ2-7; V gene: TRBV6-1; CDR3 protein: CASSSDSLGHYEQYF
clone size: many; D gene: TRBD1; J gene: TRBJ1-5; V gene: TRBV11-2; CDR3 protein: CASSATGDLQPQHF
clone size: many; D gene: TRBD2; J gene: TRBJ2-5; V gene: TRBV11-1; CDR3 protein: CASSSRGGLAEQETQYF
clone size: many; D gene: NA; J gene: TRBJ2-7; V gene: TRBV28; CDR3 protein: CASSFLEGRPYEQYF
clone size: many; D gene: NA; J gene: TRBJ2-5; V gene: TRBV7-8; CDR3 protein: CASSLDLDLDPYF
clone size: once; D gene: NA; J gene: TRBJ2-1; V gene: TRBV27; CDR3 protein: CASSLQGGARNEQFF
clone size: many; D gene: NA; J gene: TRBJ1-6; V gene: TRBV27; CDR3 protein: CASSLAGVYSPLHF
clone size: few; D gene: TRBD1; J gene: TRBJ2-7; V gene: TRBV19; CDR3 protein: CASSIATGNEQYF
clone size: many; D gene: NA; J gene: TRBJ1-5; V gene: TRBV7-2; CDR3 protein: CASSWGSGQPQHF
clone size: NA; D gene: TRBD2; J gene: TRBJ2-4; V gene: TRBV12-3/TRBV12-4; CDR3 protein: CASSPVTSDKNIQYF
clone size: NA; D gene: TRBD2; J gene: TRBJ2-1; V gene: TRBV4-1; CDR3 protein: CASSQTAGVGNEQFF
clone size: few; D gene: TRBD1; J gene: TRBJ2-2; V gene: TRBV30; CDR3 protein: CAWNGQGNTGELFF
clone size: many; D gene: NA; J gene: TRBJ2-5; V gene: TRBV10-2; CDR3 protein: CASSVSGKETQYF
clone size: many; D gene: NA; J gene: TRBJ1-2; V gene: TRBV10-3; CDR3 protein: CASTGLPNYGYTF
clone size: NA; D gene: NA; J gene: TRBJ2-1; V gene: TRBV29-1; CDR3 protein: CSVEDLRAREQFF
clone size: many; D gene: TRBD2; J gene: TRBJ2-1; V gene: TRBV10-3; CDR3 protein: CAIGVSGNSGNEQFF
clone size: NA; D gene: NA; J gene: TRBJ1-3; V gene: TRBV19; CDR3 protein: CASSPAPQPGNTIYF
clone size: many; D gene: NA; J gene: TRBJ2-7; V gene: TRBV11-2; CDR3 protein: CASSDFYEQYF
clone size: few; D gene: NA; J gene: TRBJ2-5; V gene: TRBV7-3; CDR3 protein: CASSLIGALGETQYF
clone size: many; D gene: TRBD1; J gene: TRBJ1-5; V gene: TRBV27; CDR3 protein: CASSLEARDRVRGQPQHF
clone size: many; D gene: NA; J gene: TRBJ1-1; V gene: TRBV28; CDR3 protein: CASSLSREAFF
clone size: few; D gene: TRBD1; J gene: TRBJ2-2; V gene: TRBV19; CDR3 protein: CATNDGQGYTGELFF
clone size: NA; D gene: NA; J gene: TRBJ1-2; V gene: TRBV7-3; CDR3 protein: CASSPLDSWPYGYTF
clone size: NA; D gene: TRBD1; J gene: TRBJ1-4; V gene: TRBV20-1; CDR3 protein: CSARLGTGGLYEKLFF
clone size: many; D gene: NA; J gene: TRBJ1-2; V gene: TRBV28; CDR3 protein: CASRPPVGGAPLGYTF
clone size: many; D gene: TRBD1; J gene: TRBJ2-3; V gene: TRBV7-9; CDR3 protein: CASRQGAADTQYF
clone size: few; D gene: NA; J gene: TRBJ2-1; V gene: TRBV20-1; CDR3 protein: CSARDQSSYNEQFF
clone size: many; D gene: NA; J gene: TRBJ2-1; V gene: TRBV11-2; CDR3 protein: CASNAESSYNEQFF
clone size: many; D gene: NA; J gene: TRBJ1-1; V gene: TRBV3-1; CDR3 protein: CASSPETGGTEAFF
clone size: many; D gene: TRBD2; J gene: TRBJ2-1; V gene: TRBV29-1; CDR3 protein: CSVVPLAGSRFF
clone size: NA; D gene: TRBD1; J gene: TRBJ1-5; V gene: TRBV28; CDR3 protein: CASRATGAGQPQHF
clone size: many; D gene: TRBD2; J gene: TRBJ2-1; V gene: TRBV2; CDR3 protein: CASSAGTSFNNEQFF
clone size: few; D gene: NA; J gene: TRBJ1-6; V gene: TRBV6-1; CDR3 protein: CASSERGQNSPLHF